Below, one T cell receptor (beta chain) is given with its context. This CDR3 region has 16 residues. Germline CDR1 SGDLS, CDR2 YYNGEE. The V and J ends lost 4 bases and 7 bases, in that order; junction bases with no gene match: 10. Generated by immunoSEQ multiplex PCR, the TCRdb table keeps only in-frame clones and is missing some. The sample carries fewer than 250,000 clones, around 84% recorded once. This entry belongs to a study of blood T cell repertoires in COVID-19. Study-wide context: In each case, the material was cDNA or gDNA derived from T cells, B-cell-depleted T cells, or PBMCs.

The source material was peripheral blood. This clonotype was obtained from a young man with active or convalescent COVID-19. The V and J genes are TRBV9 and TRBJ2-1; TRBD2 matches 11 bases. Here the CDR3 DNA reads TGTGCCAGCAGCCCTATGCTAGCGGGGGGAATTAATGAGCAGTTCTTC. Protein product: CASSPMLAGGINEQFF. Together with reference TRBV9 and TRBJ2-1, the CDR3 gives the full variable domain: DSGVTQTPKHLITATGQRVTLRCSPRSGDLSVYWYQQSLDQGLQFLIQYYNGEERAKGNILERFSAQQFPDLHSELNLSSLELGDSALYFCASSPMLAGGINEQFFGPGTRLTVL.